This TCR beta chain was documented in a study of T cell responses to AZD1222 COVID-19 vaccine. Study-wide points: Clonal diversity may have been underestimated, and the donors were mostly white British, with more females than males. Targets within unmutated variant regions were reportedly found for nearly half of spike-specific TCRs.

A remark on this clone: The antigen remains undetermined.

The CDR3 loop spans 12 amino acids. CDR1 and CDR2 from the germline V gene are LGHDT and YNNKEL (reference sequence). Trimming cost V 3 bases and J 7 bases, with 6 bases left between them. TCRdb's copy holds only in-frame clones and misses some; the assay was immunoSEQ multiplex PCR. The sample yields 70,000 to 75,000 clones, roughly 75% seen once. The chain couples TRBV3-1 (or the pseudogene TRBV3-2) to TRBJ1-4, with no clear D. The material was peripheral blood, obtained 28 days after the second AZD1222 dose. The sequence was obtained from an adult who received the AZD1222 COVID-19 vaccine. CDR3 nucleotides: TGTGCCAGCAGCCAGCGAGGTGAAAAACTGTTTTTT. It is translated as CASSQRGEKLFF.